The sequence of this T cell receptor beta chain was determined in a study of control samples from healthy donors and cancer patients (dated by TCRdb to about 2020). On this clone: This clone's antigen is unknown. No clone much larger than this one lies a single base away; base qualities are absent.

At the junction V is shortened by 4 bases and J by 6 bases; bases outside the gene matches: 8. Measured from the cysteine to the phenylalanine, the CDR3 is 15 residues long. Only the CDR3 DNA stays, 45 bases, in frame from base 1. The germline V gene sets CDR1 to SGHTS and CDR2 to YDEGEE. Receptors were amplified or captured by the immunoSEQ multiplex PCR assay. TCRdb re-hosts the immuneACCESS table, in-frame sequences only. Its copies lack some clones; in the studies checked, an unresolved V gene accounts for under half of them, and the cause for the rest is not known. The sample has some 87,000 clones on record, around 84% of them singletons. Around 10% of the sample is in the top ten clones.

This receptor was obtained from a man in his 60s with head and neck cancer. The sequencing sample was made of PBMCs. The chain joins TRBV5-8 to TRBJ2-1; 9 bases in the junction line up with TRBD1. The DNA sequence is as follows: TGTGCCAGCAGCCAATACAGGGGGCTAGCCAATGAGCAGTTCTTC. Its translation is CASSQYRGLANEQFF.